This TCR beta chain derives from a study of T cell repertoires in cytomegalovirus infection. Study-level information: Selection of CMV epitopes for the study included recently identified HLA-C-restricted and well-studied HLA-B-restricted ones.

Using its own MiXCR run on the reads, TCRdb lists one record per CDR3 protein. The sample gives nearly 700,000 distinct CDR3 sequences, roughly 30% of which show up once; around a sixth is in the top ten. A remark on this clonotype: Antigen: not known.

Findings of the study overall: Across the ex vivo response, the dominant clonotypes were HLA-C-restricted CMV-specific TCR beta clonotypes. Summed frequency of shared TCR beta families picked out CMV carriers who also had the relevant HLA.

The V end lost 6 bases, the J end lost 6 bases, and 15 bases lay between the germline ends. This CDR3 contains 14 residues. The germline CDR1 and CDR2 sequences are WNHNN and SYGVQD (reference sequence). The sequenced sample was cultured PBMCs, obtained from culture after CMV antigen stimulation. The source of this sequence is a human donor in good health (CMV status not recorded). Some clones in this sample may be carry-over from other donors' samples. This chain uses TRBV10-1 with TRBJ2-1; D call uncertain. CDR3 in DNA: TGCGCCAGCAGCGCGGAACTTGGGGTCAATGAGCAGTTCTTC. It translates to CASSAELGVNEQFF.